This T cell receptor (beta chain) appears in the sequencing data of a study of blood T cell repertoires in COVID-19. Study summary: Both acute and convalescent COVID-19 samples were obtained from the United States, Italy and Spain. Sample material is recorded as cDNA or gDNA derived from T cells, B-cell-depleted T cells, or PBMCs.

The V gene's germline CDR1 is GTSNPN and CDR2 SVGIG (reference sequence). With 8 bases clipped from V and 1 base from J, the junction kept 7 bases outside the gene matches. The CDR3 contains 13 residues. This clone occurred a few times. Source study methods: Amplification with reference gene primers provided the estimates of nucleated cell counts. TCRdb's copy holds only in-frame clones and misses some; the assay was immunoSEQ multiplex PCR. Clonal size and the V and J genes are those of that table, whereas D and trimming came from the DNA. The sample consists of around 140,000 clones, around 87% of them appearing once.

The rearrangement links TRBV30 to TRBJ2-7; 8 positions agree with TRBD1. The TCR originated in a man at least 80 years old with acute or convalescent COVID-19. The sample consisted of peripheral blood. Here the CDR3 reads CAGGDRGSYEQYF. CDR3 sequence (DNA): TGTGCCGGCGGCGACAGGGGTTCCTACGAGCAGTACTTC. The full variable domain, its missing parts supplied by reference TRBV30 and TRBJ2-7, is SQTIHQWPATLVQPVGSPLSLECTVEGTSNPNLYWYRQAAGRGLQLLFYSVGIGQISSEVPQNLSASRPQDRQFILSSKKLLLSDSGFYLCAGGDRGSYEQYFGPGTRLTVT.